A selection of T cell receptor beta chains follows, all from one sample in a study of blood T cells in healthy people across ages. TCRdb analysed the 5' RACE reads with MiXCR anew, one entry per CDR3 protein. The sample lists some 760,000 distinct CDR3 sequences; 20% to 25% were seen once. This sample was also put to use in a study of T cells of mothers and their children.

Sequencing used blood. These receptors were obtained from a boy aged 10-17 years in good health. CDR3s include the opening cysteine and the closing phenylalanine or tryptophan.

v_gene: TRBV19
j_gene: TRBJ2-1
CDR3aa: CASSIGTSGGNEQFF

v_gene: TRBV29-1
j_gene: TRBJ2-2
CDR3aa: CSVGDPNTGELFF

v_gene: TRBV12-3/TRBV12-4
j_gene: NA
CDR3aa: CASSYPSGGTYEQYF

v_gene: TRBV29-1
j_gene: TRBJ2-2
CDR3aa: CSVVKQGAGELFF

v_gene: TRBV7-3
j_gene: NA
CDR3aa: CASSLSGTGVNEQFF

v_gene: TRBV20-1
j_gene: TRBJ2-5
CDR3aa: CSARRVDRDQETQYF

v_gene: TRBV20-1
j_gene: TRBJ1-4
CDR3aa: CSARDRPLSKLFF

v_gene: TRBV29-1
j_gene: TRBJ2-1
CDR3aa: CSVDLGNEQFF

v_gene: TRBV12-5
j_gene: TRBJ2-1
CDR3aa: CASGLVILAGTYNEQFF

v_gene: TRBV21-1
j_gene: TRBJ2-7
CDR3aa: CASSNDREPKTYEQYF

v_gene: TRBV27
j_gene: TRBJ2-2
CDR3aa: CASSLLLTGELFF

v_gene: TRBV7-8
j_gene: TRBJ2-3
CDR3aa: CASSLARLAPSTDTQYF

v_gene: TRBV29-1
j_gene: TRBJ2-1
CDR3aa: CSVGVERPEQFF

v_gene: TRBV12-3/TRBV12-4
j_gene: TRBJ1-3
CDR3aa: CASSTGQAGSGNTIYF

v_gene: TRBV6-2/TRBV6-3
j_gene: TRBJ2-3
CDR3aa: CASSNPQGQGADTQYF

v_gene: TRBV7-6
j_gene: TRBJ2-5
CDR3aa: CASSAIPETQYF

v_gene: TRBV5-1
j_gene: TRBJ1-3
CDR3aa: CASSLIGDSSGNTIYF

v_gene: TRBV28
j_gene: NA
CDR3aa: CAVSQLAVGETQYF

v_gene: TRBV19
j_gene: TRBJ2-3
CDR3aa: CASSIGLSSGTRADTQYF

v_gene: TRBV14
j_gene: TRBJ2-7
CDR3aa: CASSHVNGAYEQYF

v_gene: TRBV29-1
j_gene: TRBJ2-1
CDR3aa: CSVAKGRGIGEQFF

v_gene: TRBV28
j_gene: TRBJ2-5
CDR3aa: CASTMRAGETQYF

v_gene: TRBV6-1
j_gene: TRBJ2-1
CDR3aa: CASRPGLAGGGDEQFF

v_gene: TRBV28
j_gene: NA
CDR3aa: CASSLGAATYEQYF

v_gene: TRBV9
j_gene: TRBJ2-1
CDR3aa: CASSVGVATMGNEQFF

v_gene: TRBV29-1
j_gene: TRBJ1-5
CDR3aa: CSVGTDSNQPQHF

v_gene: TRBV7-2
j_gene: TRBJ1-1
CDR3aa: CASSFTGGASTEAFF

v_gene: TRBV7-2
j_gene: TRBJ2-7
CDR3aa: CASSFPGTSTYEQYF

v_gene: TRBV11-2
j_gene: TRBJ2-5
CDR3aa: CASSSWLAEETQYF

v_gene: TRBV12-3/TRBV12-4
j_gene: TRBJ1-1
CDR3aa: CASSPNRAPEAFF

v_gene: TRBV27
j_gene: TRBJ2-7
CDR3aa: CASSLWGAGPPTEQYF

v_gene: TRBV12-3/TRBV12-4
j_gene: TRBJ2-3
CDR3aa: CASSFGTSGPSTDTQYF

v_gene: TRBV11-2
j_gene: TRBJ1-2
CDR3aa: CASSPSRQGFNYGYTF

v_gene: TRBV7-2
j_gene: TRBJ2-2
CDR3aa: CASIMDRVNTGELFF

v_gene: TRBV10-3
j_gene: NA
CDR3aa: CAISPASGGLYEQYF

v_gene: TRBV11-2
j_gene: TRBJ2-3
CDR3aa: CASSSRQDTDTQYF

v_gene: TRBV14
j_gene: TRBJ2-5
CDR3aa: CASSQIARETQYF

v_gene: TRBV15
j_gene: TRBJ1-1
CDR3aa: CATSRVGRTEAFF

v_gene: TRBV7-2
j_gene: NA
CDR3aa: CTSSFRASGEETQYF